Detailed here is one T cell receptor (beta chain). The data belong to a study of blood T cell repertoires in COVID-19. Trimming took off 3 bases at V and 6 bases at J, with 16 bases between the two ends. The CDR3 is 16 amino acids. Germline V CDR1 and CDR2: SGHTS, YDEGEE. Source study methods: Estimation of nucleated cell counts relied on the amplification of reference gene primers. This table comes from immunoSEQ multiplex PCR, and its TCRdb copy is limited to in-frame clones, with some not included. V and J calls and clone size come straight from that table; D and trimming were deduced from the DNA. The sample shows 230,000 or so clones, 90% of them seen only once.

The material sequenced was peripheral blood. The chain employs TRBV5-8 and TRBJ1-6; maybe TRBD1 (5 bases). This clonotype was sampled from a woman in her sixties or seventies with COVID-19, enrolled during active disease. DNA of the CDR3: TGTGCCAGCAGCTCAGGTGGTAGGGGCCTTAATTCACCCCTCCACTTT. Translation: CASSSGGRGLNSPLHF.